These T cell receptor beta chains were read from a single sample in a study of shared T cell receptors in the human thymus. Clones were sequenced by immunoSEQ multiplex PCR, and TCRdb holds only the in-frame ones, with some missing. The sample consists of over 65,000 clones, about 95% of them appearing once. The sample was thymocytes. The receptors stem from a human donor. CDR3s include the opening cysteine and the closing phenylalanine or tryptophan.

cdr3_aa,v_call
CASSLAGGLNEKLFF,TRBV6-5
CASSFLPSEGARGYTF,TRBV7-9
CASSQETGQDGYTF,TRBV4-1
CASSLTQGPSSGNTIYF,TRBV5-4
CASSLAETGTGSEKLFF,TRBV5-8
CASSLDYNRANNEQFF,TRBV5-4
CASSCEQWTQASTYEQYF,TRBV5-5
CAISRLLSGEETGETQYF,TRBV10-3
CASRSGPVAKLFF,TRBV7-9
CASTVWGQGGTYEQYF,TRBV28
CASSRTPEPTDTQYF,TRBV7-3
CASSREGQGTPTNEKLFF,TRBV18
CASSHPTGGYTF,TRBV5-4
CASSDGLAGGIYEQYF,TRBV5-1
CASRGIKIYEQYF,TRBV25-1
CASSEPYHHNEQFF,TRBV25-1
CASSMQRGGRRYPNEQFF,TRBV19
CATSTPSGGPSTYEQYF,TRBV15
CASSQDRTRGLNTEAFF,TRBV14
CASSSGLPSTDTQYF,TRBV5-6
CASSQDLGRGKDDQPQHF,TRBV4-1
CASSFNRERGATGDTQYF,TRBV5-4
CASGPHRDSNQPQHF,TRBV9
CASSTGPQETQYF,TRBV27
CASSWGHSNEKLFF,TRBV5-1
CASIKWVQTGELFF,TRBV11-2
CASSLAAQGVDATNEKLFF,TRBV5-1
CASSWGERGINEQFF,TRBV7-6
CASREWTGNTGELFF,TRBV5-5
CASSVDPGQPQHF,TRBV9
CASSDTHETQYF,TRBV9
CASSPVGGSNYGYTF,TRBV5-8
CSVEDEDEDYGYTF,TRBV29-1
CASTPQDRDGETQYF,TRBV7-2
CASSPRGGSTDTQYF,TRBV6-5
CASSHTGRGNEQYF,TRBV7-6
CASSQENQDADNYGYTF,TRBV4-1
CASSSKTSGGTSEQFF,TRBV7-9
CASSQREGSVRSSSYNEQFF,TRBV7-3
CASSQSSREYF,TRBV25-1
CASSVLAGGRNEQFF,TRBV2
CASSTAPPSGANVLTF,TRBV2
CASSAMQRLQSRANVLTF,TRBV6-7
CASSQKGHPGDGANVLTF,TRBV4-3
CATSRDRPGGIYGYTF,TRBV15
CASIWDPLFQGEAFF,TRBV2
CASSFPDSYSFRGYTF,TRBV28
CASSALIRTGINYGYTF,TRBV9
CASSAPRGNSPLHF,TRBV28
CASTRRPRDRGHQPQHF,TRBV19
CASSPEKPTRGDEKLFF,TRBV28
CASSYGGRVNSPLHF,TRBV6-5
CASSFRPRPSTNEKLFF,TRBV27
CASSRTPSKNTEAFF,TRBV7-4
CASSSDRVPSGNTIYF,TRBV6-6
CASSLVGPVQETQYF,TRBV11-3